These 10 T cell receptor beta chains originate from one sample sequenced in a study of shared clonotypes between healthy human individuals. Profiling relied on immunoSEQ multiplex PCR, and the TCRdb table lists in-frame clones only, not all of them. The sample holds about 510,000 clones; more than 65% are singletons and the top ten take about an eighth. Sequencing input: PBMCs. The receptor set was obtained from a middle-aged woman in good health. Some clones in this sample may be carry-over from other donors' samples.

The chain joins TRBV5-6 to TRBJ2-7; 10 bases fit TRBD2. V shed 4 bases, J shed 4 bases, and the junction held 5 bases outside the gene matches. The germline CDR1 and CDR2 sequences are SGHDT and YYEEEE. CDR3 length: 14 residues. In nucleotides, the CDR3 is TGTGCCAGCAGCGGCAGCGGGAGGGGGTACGAGCAGTACTTC. Translating gives CASSGSGRGYEQYF.

The chain employs TRBV19 and TRBJ2-1, with a weak D call TRBD2 (5 bases). The V and J ends lost 1 base and 13 bases respectively, with 14 bases between them. The CDR3 consists of 13 residues. Germline CDR1 reads LNHDA; CDR2 reads SQIVND (reference sequence). The CDR3, as DNA: TGTGCCAGTAGTATAGTTGCGGGTAACGATCAGTTCTTC. Its protein product is CASSIVAGNDQFF.

The rearrangement links TRBV19 to TRBJ1-2; 7 nucleotides agree with TRBD1. J lost 8 bases, V lost 7 bases, and 7 bases had no gene match. This CDR3 comprises 12 residues. Germline V lookup: CDR1 LNHDA, CDR2 SQIVND (reference sequence). CDR3 protein: CASTLRDRGYTF. The CDR3 DNA follows: TGTGCCAGTACCCTACGGGACAGAGGCTACACCTTC.

This clone was detected only once. V is TRBV9 and J is TRBJ2-5; weak D call: TRBD1 (6 bases). CDR1 and CDR2 (germline): SGDLS, YYNGEE. The V gene lost 0 bases and the J gene lost 2 bases, with 8 bases spanning the gap. This CDR3 is 14 amino acids long. The CDR3 DNA is TGTGCCAGCAGCGTAGGGACAGCTCAAGAGACCCAGTACTTC. The encoded protein is CASSVGTAQETQYF.

The chain links TRBV28 to TRBJ2-2; D call uncertain. The V end was cut by 6 bases, the J end by 4 bases, with 12 bases between. CDR1 and CDR2 (germline): MDHEN, SYDVKM. The CDR3 sequence is 14 residues long. CDR3 residues: CASRRPDITGELFF. For the CDR3, the DNA is TGTGCCAGCAGACGTCCAGACATCACCGGGGAGCTGTTTTTT. The full variable domain, in which reference TRBV28 and TRBJ2-2 provide the parts outside the CDR3, is DVKVTQSSRYLVKRTGEKVFLECVQDMDHENMFWYRQDPGLGLRLIYFSYDVKMKEKGDIPEGYSVSREKKERFSLILESASTNQTSMYLCASRRPDITGELFFGEGSRLTVL.

This clone has just a few counts. The J gene is TRBJ1-4, the V gene TRBV5-1; TRBD1 matches at 8 bases. V lost 4 bases and J lost 4; bases outside the gene matches: 6. CDR1 and CDR2 (germline): SGHRS, YFSETQ. This CDR3 is built from 15 residues. CDR3 sequence (DNA): TGCGCCAGCAGCCTACCGGGACAGGTTAATGAAAAACTGTTTTTT. Protein: CASSLPGQVNEKLFF.

This clone is a singleton in its sample. Written as DNA, the CDR3 is TGTGCCAGCTCACCATCGGGGACCCAAGAGACCCAGTACTTC. Translating gives CASSPSGTQETQYF. The chain couples TRBV18 to TRBJ2-5; D possibly uses TRBD1 or TRBD2 (5 bases each). The CDR3 loop spans 14 amino acids. V was pared by 2 bases and J by 1 base, with 8 bases between. Germline V gene lookup returns CDR1 KGHSH and CDR2 LQKENI.

This sequence joins TRBV11-2 and TRBJ2-5; D perhaps matches TRBD1 (6 bases). Trimming cost V 1 base and J 4 bases, with 13 bases left between them. Germline V gene lookup returns CDR1 SGHAT and CDR2 FQNNGV. The CDR3 has 15 residues. Here the CDR3 reads CASSLVVGAGETQYF. DNA for the CDR3: TGTGCCAGCAGCTTAGTGGTGGGGGCCGGAGAGACCCAGTACTTC.

V usage is TRBV9 and J usage is TRBJ1-2; D may be TRBD1 (6 bases). Looked up from germline, CDR1 is SGDLS and CDR2 is YYNGEE. CDR3 length equals 13 residues. Trimming shortened V by 4 bases and J by 8 bases, and 15 bases separated the two germline ends. This CDR3 is CASSTTGQGGYTF. The CDR3 DNA is TGTGCCAGCAGCACGACGGGACAAGGAGGCTACACCTTC. Full variable domain (remainder filled in from reference TRBV9 and TRBJ1-2): DSGVTQTPKHLITATGQRVTLRCSPRSGDLSVYWYQQSLDQGLQFLIQYYNGEERAKGNILERFSAQQFPDLHSELNLSSLELGDSALYFCASSTTGQGGYTFGSGTRLTVV.

The genes are TRBV30 and TRBJ1-2, with a tentative D call TRBD1 (6 bases). V was shortened by 3 bases and J by 4 bases, with 12 bases between the two germline ends. The CDR3 runs to 13 residues. CDR1 GTSNPN and CDR2 SVGIG come from the germline V gene (reference sequence). CDR3 residues: CAWSHGDTYGYTF. In DNA form, the CDR3 reads TGTGCCTGGAGCCACGGGGACACCTATGGCTACACCTTC. The whole variable domain, filled in from reference TRBV30 and TRBJ1-2, reads SQTIHQWPATLVQPVGSPLSLECTVEGTSNPNLYWYRQAAGRGLQLLFYSVGIGQISSEVPQNLSASRPQDRQFILSSKKLLLSDSGFYLCAWSHGDTYGYTFGSGTRLTVV.